Listed here are 14 T cell receptor beta chains from one sample, sequenced in a study of response to subunit inactivated influenza vaccine. TCRdb re-called the RT-PCR reads through MiXCR, storing one row per CDR3 protein. Here the sample spans around 300,000 distinct CDR3 sequences, 20% to 25% being singletons. The sample consisted of PBMCs from blood, taken about 20 months after vaccination. These receptors were obtained from a man between 50 and 75 years old who received an inactivated influenza vaccine.

The chain is built from TRBV21-1 and TRBJ2-7; the table's D call, TRBD1, was not checked against the DNA. TRBV21-1 is recorded as a pseudogene. This CDR3 is 15 amino acids long. CDR3 sequence (DNA): TGTGCCAGCAGCAAAGCCGCAGGGTGGGCCTACGAGCAGTACTTC. This sequence encodes CASSKAAGWAYEQYF.

This clonotype was detected a few times. V usage is TRBV11-2 and J usage is TRBJ2-3; 7 nucleotides match TRBD2. The trim removed 2 bases at V and 11 bases at J, leaving 13 bases unmatched. This CDR3 contains 15 residues. CDR1 is SGHAT, CDR2 FQNNGV, per germline. CDR3 in amino acids: CASSLPFSGPPWQYF. In nucleotides, the CDR3 is TGTGCCAGCAGCTTACCTTTTAGCGGGCCCCCCTGGCAGTATTTT.

This chain connects TRBV12-3 or TRBV12-4 to TRBJ2-3, with D perhaps matching TRBD1 or TRBD2 (5 bases each). The CDR3 extends over 14 amino acids. The ends were cut back, 4 bases at V and 5 bases at J, with 13 bases in the middle. The CDR3 coding sequence is TGTGCCAGCAGTTGGAGACAGCGGAGAGATACGCAGTATTTT. This encodes CASSWRQRRDTQYF.

The chain uses TRBV20-1 and TRBJ1-4, with a tentative D call TRBD1 (6 bases). Per the germline V gene, CDR1 is DFQATT and CDR2 is SNEGSKA (reference sequence). The CDR3 consists of 13 residues. The V and J ends lost 4 bases and 5 bases respectively, with 11 bases between them. Here the CDR3 reads CSATHGGNEKLFF. CDR3 in DNA: TGCAGTGCTACCCACGGGGGCAATGAAAAACTGTTTTTT.

The chain has TRBV7-8 and TRBJ1-5, with D unclear. CDR1 SGHVS and CDR2 FQNEAQ come from the germline V gene. CDR3 length: 17 residues. V lost 1 base to trimming and J lost 1 base, with 14 bases between them. The CDR3 nucleotides are TGTGCCAGCAGCTTAGTAGGTGAACCCATCAGCAATCAGCCCCAGCATTTT. Translated, it gives CASSLVGEPISNQPQHF.

This clonotype has a handful of counts. The chain employs TRBV7-9 and TRBJ1-2, with D uncertain. Germline V gives CDR1 SEHNR, CDR2 FQNEAQ (reference sequence). There are 11 residues in the CDR3. Trimming pared 5 bases from V and 3 bases from J, leaving 4 bases between. CDR3 sequence: CASSPHYGYTF. DNA for the CDR3: TGTGCCAGCAGCCCCCACTATGGCTACACCTTC.

In its sample, this clonotype was seen a few times. The chain links TRBV12-3 or TRBV12-4 to TRBJ2-1; weak D call: TRBD2 (7 bases). The CDR3 is made up of 14 amino acids. Trimming shortened V by 1 base and J by 9 bases, and 13 bases separated the two germline ends. The CDR3 sequence is CASSLEGGHLEQFF. CDR3 in DNA: TGTGCCAGCAGTTTAGAGGGGGGGCACCTTGAGCAGTTCTTC.

This clonotype has more than one count but fewer than ten. CDR3 bases: TGCAGCGTGGGACAGGGATACACTGAAGCTTTCTTT. Protein product: CSVGQGYTEAFF. This chain connects TRBV29-1 to TRBJ1-1, with 9 bases fitting TRBD1. CDR1 SQVTM and CDR2 ANQGSEA come from the germline V gene. J lost 3 bases, V lost 6 bases, and 2 bases had no gene match. CDR3 length equals 12 residues.

In its sample, this clonotype was seen a few times. The V call is TRBV6-5, the J call TRBJ2-7, with 7 bases lining up with TRBD1. The junction had 6 bases not matched to a gene; V was cut back by 3 bases and J by 4 bases. Germline V gene lookup returns CDR1 MNHEY and CDR2 SVGAGI. This CDR3 spans 14 amino acids. For the CDR3, the DNA is TGTGCCAGCAGTTATCTCGTGACAGGGTACGAGCAGTACTTC. Protein product: CASSYLVTGYEQYF.

This clonotype showed up just a few times. The chain joins TRBV19 to TRBJ1-5; unclear D gene. The germline V gene encodes CDR1 LNHDA and CDR2 SQIVND (reference sequence). Trimming pared 3 bases from V and 5 bases from J, leaving 11 bases between. The CDR3 loop spans 14 amino acids. The CDR3 reads CASSILDPDQPQHF. The CDR3 DNA is TGTGCCAGTAGTATCCTGGATCCCGATCAGCCCCAGCATTTT.

This clonotype was observed a few times. The chain joins TRBV2 to TRBJ2-3; tentative D call: TRBD2 (6 bases). This CDR3 spans 14 amino acids. Germline V CDR1 and CDR2: SNHLY, FYNNEI. V lost 6 bases to trimming and J lost 1 base, with 11 bases between them. CDR3 DNA: TGTGCCAGCAGGGAGGGATGGGGCACAGATACGCAGTATTTT. It specifies CASREGWGTDTQYF. Full variable domain (missing parts from reference TRBV2 and TRBJ2-3): EPEVTQTPSHQVTQMGQEVILRCVPISNHLYFYWYRQILGQKVEFLVSFYNNEISEKSEIFDDQFSVERPDGSNFTLKIRSTKLEDSAMYFCASREGWGTDTQYFGPGTRLTVL.

This clonotype appeared many times. The V and J genes are TRBV20-1 and TRBJ1-5; D not resolved. The germline CDR1 and CDR2 sequences are DFQATT and SNEGSKA (reference sequence). V gave up 6 bases and J gave up 0 bases, with 9 bases separating them. The length of the CDR3 is 13 residues. The CDR3 region is CSAPQGSNQPQHF. In DNA, the CDR3 is TGCAGTGCCCCGCAAGGTAGCAATCAGCCCCAGCATTTT.

This clonotype has ten or more counts. The chain couples TRBV12-3 or TRBV12-4 to TRBJ2-5; unclear D gene. Trimming cost V 3 bases and J 5 bases, with 10 bases left between them. This CDR3 spans 13 amino acids. CDR3 sequence: CASSFNPRETQYF. The CDR3 coding sequence is TGTGCCAGCAGTTTCAACCCCCGGGAGACCCAGTACTTC.

This clonotype was seen only a few times. The chain uses TRBV7-8 and TRBJ1-4; D gene unclear. V shed 5 bases and J shed 0 bases, with 10 bases lying between them. The V gene's germline CDR1 is SGHVS and CDR2 FQNEAQ. CDR3 length equals 15 residues. CDR3 in DNA: TGTGCCAGCAGCATATGGGCCTCAACTAATGAAAAACTGTTTTTT. As protein: CASSIWASTNEKLFF.